The 22 T cell receptor beta chains listed next were all sequenced from one sample in a study of human T cells and chemical hapten exposure. The time point was: patch test 1, 2 weeks after DPC sensitization. Treatment specified: therapeutic diphenylcyclopropenone sensitization with weekly scalp DPC. Unfractionated whole blood served as the source for total RNA extraction. TCRdb called the RACE reads again in MiXCR, with one record for every CDR3 protein. The repertoire has roughly 50,000 distinct CDR3 sequences, 9.5% to 11% of them found once; the top ten carry around 1.8%. Sequenced material: whole blood, taken in connection with sensitization to the hapten diphenylcyclopropenone (DPC). The receptors here all came from a woman between 40 and 50 years old with alopecia areata. Some clones in this sample may be carry-over from other donors' samples.

This clonotype was detected a few times. V is TRBV28 and J is TRBJ1-2; D gene ambiguous. Looked up from germline, CDR1 is MDHEN and CDR2 is SYDVKM. V gave up 6 bases and J gave up 8 bases, with 13 bases separating them. This CDR3 is built from 12 residues. CDR3 sequence: CASRTPTQGYTF. The CDR3 DNA follows: TGTGCCAGCAGGACACCCACCCAGGGCTACACCTTC.

This clonotype appeared a few times. This rearrangement joins TRBV7-6 to TRBJ1-1; no clear D. Per germline, CDR1 SGHVS and CDR2 FNYEAQ. Trimming shortened V by 1 base and J by 1 base, and 4 bases separated the two germline ends. The CDR3 is 13 amino acids. CDR3 nucleotides: TGTGCCAGCAGCTTAGAACAGAACACTGAAGCTTTCTTT. Translated: CASSLEQNTEAFF.

This chain uses TRBV5-1 with TRBJ2-1; D gene uncertain. The germline V gene has CDR1 SGHRS and CDR2 YFSETQ. V gave up 0 bases and J gave up 0 bases, with 7 bases separating them. The CDR3 consists of 15 residues. This CDR3 is CASSLAQSSYNEQFF. Here the CDR3 DNA reads TGCGCCAGCAGCTTGGCCCAAAGCTCCTACAATGAGCAGTTCTTC.

This chain uses TRBV10-2 with TRBJ2-1; a possible D gene is TRBD1 (6 bases). The germline CDR1 and CDR2 sequences are WSHSY and SAAADI. Deletions cut 6 bases from V and 7 bases from J, with 16 bases between. The CDR3 extends over 14 amino acids. The DNA of the CDR3 is TGCGCCAGCAGGACAGACAGGATACTGAATGAGCAGTTCTTC. Translated: CASRTDRILNEQFF.

The genes are TRBV10-2 and TRBJ1-1; 7 nucleotides line up with TRBD1. This CDR3 spans 13 amino acids. The J segment lost 11 bases and the V segment lost 3 bases, leaving 9 bases of the junction unmatched. Germline CDR1 WSHSY, CDR2 SAAADI. CDR3 nucleotides: TGCGCCAGCAGTGAATCGGAGGGGACAGCGGCTTTCTTT. It is translated as CASSESEGTAAFF.

At least ten counts were recorded for this clonotype. The chain combines TRBV11-2 with TRBJ1-1; 7 positions agree with TRBD1. V trimming: 3 bases; J trimming: 1 base; junction bases outside the gene matches: 2. In germline, CDR1 is SGHAT, CDR2 FQNNGV. This CDR3 has 14 amino acids. CDR3 in DNA: TGTGCCAGCAGCTTTGGACAGGCGAACACTGAAGCTTTCTTT. This encodes CASSFGQANTEAFF.

V and J are TRBV10-3 and TRBJ2-5; the match to TRBD2 covers 12 bases. The CDR3 spans 16 residues. With 2 bases clipped from V and 2 bases from J, the junction kept 3 bases outside the gene matches. The germline V gene encodes CDR1 ENHRY and CDR2 SYGVKD. This CDR3 reads CAISEGTSGPQETQYF. In DNA form, the CDR3 reads TGTGCCATCAGTGAGGGGACTAGCGGGCCTCAAGAGACCCAGTACTTC.

The chain has TRBV20-1 and TRBJ1-2, with D unclear. Germline CDR1 is DFQATT and CDR2 is SNEGSKA (reference sequence). The CDR3 consists of 11 residues. V lost 4 bases to trimming and J lost 8 bases, with 11 bases between them. The CDR3 coding sequence is TGCAGTGCTACGGGGATTGAAGGCTACACCTTC. Translation: CSATGIEGYTF.

This clonotype was recorded at least ten times. The rearrangement links TRBV2 to TRBJ1-5, with D perhaps TRBD1 (6 bases). The CDR3 contains 14 residues. V was trimmed by 5 bases and J by 11 bases, leaving 19 bases between them. The germline CDR1 and CDR2 sequences are SNHLY and FYNNEI. The chain's CDR3 is CASSPPTGRGAQHF. In nucleotides, the CDR3 is TGTGCCAGCAGTCCTCCGACAGGCCGGGGGGCCCAGCATTTT. The full variable domain, rest sourced from reference TRBV2 and TRBJ1-5, is EPEVTQTPSHQVTQMGQEVILRCVPISNHLYFYWYRQILGQKVEFLVSFYNNEISEKSEIFDDQFSVERPDGSNFTLKIRSTKLEDSAMYFCASSPPTGRGAQHFGDGTRLSIL.

This clonotype was detected many times. The gene calls are TRBV7-3 and TRBJ2-2, with D possibly TRBD1 on 5 matching bases. The germline CDR1 and CDR2 sequences are SGHTA and FQGTGA. Trimming took 5 bases from V and 0 from J, leaving 13 bases between them. The CDR3 is 16 amino acids. The CDR3 is CASSRSATANTGELFF. DNA of the CDR3: TGTGCCAGCAGCCGAAGTGCGACAGCGAACACCGGGGAGCTGTTTTTT.

The table lists this clonotype with a few counts. The J gene is TRBJ2-7, the V gene TRBV3-1, with 10 bases that match TRBD1. The V and J ends lost 4 bases and 3 bases, in that order; junction bases with no gene match: 0. This CDR3 comprises 13 residues. CDR1 LGHDT and CDR2 YNNKEL come from the germline V gene (reference sequence). The CDR3 spells CASSRDRGYEQYF. The CDR3 region has the DNA TGTGCCAGCAGCCGGGACAGGGGCTACGAGCAGTACTTC.

In the case of this clonotype: It may be a read error: a sequence one base away is much more abundant. The CDR3 bases are TGTGCCAGCAGTGTCTCCATCGGCAGGGGGCTAGATACGCAGTATTTT. Its translation is CASSVSIGRGLDTQYF. V and J are TRBV6-1 and TRBJ2-3; 8 bases map to TRBD1. CDR1 is MNHNS, CDR2 SASEGT, per germline. The V and J ends lost 4 bases and 5 bases, in that order; junction bases with no gene match: 11. This CDR3 contains 16 residues.

This clonotype was found a few times. The chain recombines TRBV4-3 with TRBJ2-7; TRBD2 is a possible D gene (5 bases). The germline CDR1 and CDR2 sequences are LGHNA and YSLEER. V lost 0 bases, J lost 0 bases, and 18 bases lay in between. The CDR3 covers 18 residues. CDR3 sequence: CASSQDSHWTAGSYEQYF. DNA of the CDR3: TGCGCCAGCAGCCAAGACTCGCATTGGACGGCGGGCTCCTACGAGCAGTACTTC.

The sample holds a few counts of this clonotype. The J gene is TRBJ2-1, the V gene TRBV12-3 or TRBV12-4; 15 bases map to TRBD2. The CDR3 consists of 14 residues. Germline trimming cut 8 bases from V and 10 bases from J; bases unmatched to any gene: 6. The CDR3 DNA is TGTGCCAGCCTCTCGGGACTAGCGGGAGGCGAGCAGTTCTTC. Translating gives CASLSGLAGGEQFF.

The chain carries TRBV28 and TRBJ1-6; D is ambiguous. The V end was cut by 5 bases, the J end by 11 bases, with 16 bases between. The germline V gene has CDR1 MDHEN and CDR2 SYDVKM. The CDR3 is 14 residues long. The CDR3 DNA sequence: TGTGCCAGCAGTCCCCCTCAAAGTGGAACACCCCTCCACTTT. It translates to CASSPPQSGTPLHF.

This clonotype was counted only a few times. The rearrangement links TRBV18 to TRBJ2-3, with D maybe TRBD1 (6 bases). The CDR3 is made up of 17 amino acids. Trimming removed 1 base from V and 6 bases from J, with 20 bases in between. Germline assignment: CDR1 KGHSH and CDR2 LQKENI. CDR3 DNA: TGTGCCAGCTCACCACTTGGGGGCGGAGGCACACATGATACGCAGTATTTT. Its translation: CASSPLGGGGTHDTQYF.

The sample holds many counts of this clonotype. The rearrangement joins TRBV7-2 to TRBJ1-1; D is uncertain. Trimming shortened V by 5 bases and J by 3 bases, and 10 bases separated the two germline ends. The CDR3 is 13 residues long. Germline loops: CDR1 SGHTA, CDR2 FQGNSA. CDR3 protein: CASSEWEYTEAFF. CDR3 bases: TGTGCCAGCAGCGAATGGGAGTACACTGAAGCTTTCTTT.

V gene TRBV28 combines with J gene TRBJ2-2, with 10 bases lining up with TRBD1. This CDR3 comprises 13 residues. V shed 11 bases, J shed 6 bases, and the junction held 6 bases outside the gene matches. In germline, CDR1 is MDHEN, CDR2 SYDVKM. This chain's CDR3 is CACDRGLAGELFF. DNA of the CDR3: TGTGCCTGTGACAGGGGGCTAGCCGGGGAGCTGTTTTTT.

The sample holds many counts of this clonotype. This chain connects TRBV3-1 to TRBJ2-2; maybe TRBD1 (6 bases). Trimming left V 5 bases short and J 8 bases short, with 9 bases between. Germline V CDR1 and CDR2: LGHDT, YNNKEL (reference sequence). The CDR3 is 12 amino acids. The CDR3 is CASSTGTGELFF. For the CDR3, the DNA is TGTGCCAGCAGCACAGGGACGGGGGAGCTGTTTTTT.

This clonotype was recorded many times. This chain links TRBV5-1 with TRBJ1-4; 11 positions agree with TRBD1. The V gene end was trimmed by 2 bases and the J gene end by 7 bases; junction bases not matched to a gene: 7. The CDR3 is made up of 16 amino acids. The germline gives CDR1 SGHRS, CDR2 YFSETQ. The CDR3 DNA reads TGCGCCAGCAGCTTAGCAGGGACAGGGGGATCTGAAAAACTGTTTTTT. Its translation: CASSLAGTGGSEKLFF.

With regard to this clonotype: One end of the junction does not line up with germline, which may come from a read error. The V call is TRBV7-6, the J call TRBJ1-6, with TRBD1 as a possible D gene (6 bases). The CDR3 spans 16 residues. Germline-derived CDR1 and CDR2 are SGHVS and FNYEAQ. The CDR3 here is CASSPRIGGYISPLHF. The CDR3 nucleotides are TGTGCCAGCAGCCCCCGGATAGGGGGGTATATTTCACCCCTCCACTTT.

This clonotype has only a few counts. The rearrangement uses TRBV5-1 and TRBJ2-2; D call uncertain. Trimming stripped 3 bases from V and 0 bases from J, with 9 bases between. CDR1 and CDR2 (germline): SGHRS, YFSETQ. The length of the CDR3 is 15 residues. The CDR3 is CASSSSFPNTGELFF. In nucleotides, the CDR3 is TGCGCCAGCAGCTCCAGCTTCCCGAACACCGGGGAGCTGTTTTTT.